The 26 T cell receptor beta chains below all came from one sample that was sequenced in a study of beta chain features in type 1 diabetes. Expressed TCRB transcripts were sequenced because the entire RNA isolate underwent reverse transcription. Method: immunoSEQ multiplex PCR; TCRdb's copy keeps in-frame clones and lacks some. The repertoire holds 360,000 or so clones, with around 20% as singletons. The sample consisted of naive CD4+ T cells from blood. All receptors derive from a woman aged 18-30 years in good health.

The chain recombines TRBV9 with TRBJ2-5; TRBD2 aligns across 7 bases. V gave up 3 bases and J gave up 5 bases; unmatched junction bases: 1. Germline CDR1 reads SGDLS; CDR2 reads YYNGEE. CDR3 length: 12 amino acids. The DNA for the CDR3 is TGTGCCAGCAGCGGGGGAGGGGAGACCCAGTACTTC. Protein sequence: CASSGGGETQYF.

This clone was seen a few times. The chain couples TRBV7-9 to TRBJ2-1; 7 nucleotides agree with TRBD1. Germline CDR1 and CDR2: SEHNR and FQNEAQ (reference sequence). The CDR3 has 15 residues. The ends lost 1 base at V and 7 bases at J; junction bases unmatched: 7. The CDR3 sequence: CASSLVGTAENEQFF. CDR3 coding DNA: TGTGCCAGCAGCTTAGTGGGGACAGCGGAAAATGAGCAGTTCTTC.

The chain uses TRBV9 and TRBJ2-1; the match to TRBD2 covers 8 bases. Per the germline V gene, CDR1 is SGDLS and CDR2 is YYNGEE. J gave up 0 bases and V 0 bases, and 5 bases lay outside the gene matches. CDR3 length equals 17 residues. This CDR3 reads CASSVALAGSSYNEQFF. The CDR3 bases are TGTGCCAGCAGCGTAGCTTTAGCGGGGAGCTCCTACAATGAGCAGTTCTTC.

This sequence joins TRBV5-1 and TRBJ1-1, with D possibly TRBD1 on 5 matching bases. Trimming removed 0 bases from V and 4 bases from J, with 10 bases in between. Germline V lookup: CDR1 SGHRS, CDR2 YFSETQ. This CDR3 has 14 residues. CDR3 nucleotides: TGCGCCAGCAGCTTGGAATCGGGGGGCACTGAAGCTTTCTTT. Translation gives CASSLESGGTEAFF.

The genes are TRBV5-1 and TRBJ2-5; TRBD1 might be the D (7 bases). This CDR3 has 15 amino acids. The V gene lost 0 bases and the J gene lost 5 bases, with 14 bases spanning the gap. The germline CDR1 and CDR2 sequences are SGHRS and YFSETQ. CDR3: CASSLGAGGGETQYF. CDR3 in DNA: TGCGCCAGCAGCTTGGGGGCAGGGGGAGGCGAGACCCAGTACTTC.

This rearrangement joins TRBV5-1 to TRBJ1-1, with D possibly being TRBD1 (5 bases). The CDR3 spans 14 residues. V was trimmed by 4 bases and J by 1 base, leaving 11 bases between them. CDR1 is SGHRS, CDR2 YFSETQ, per germline. CDR3 protein: CASSIQGQNTEAFF. In DNA, the CDR3 is TGCGCCAGCAGCATCCAGGGCCAGAACACTGAAGCTTTCTTT.

The chain is built from TRBV7-3 and TRBJ2-3; a possible D gene is TRBD1 (6 bases). Trimming left V 5 bases short and J 5 bases short, with 17 bases between. Germline lookup yields CDR1 SGHTA and CDR2 FQGTGA. The CDR3 contains 15 residues. This CDR3 is CASSRRGGYGDTQYF. CDR3 bases: TGTGCCAGCAGCCGCAGGGGTGGGTATGGAGATACGCAGTATTTT.

This clone was seen only a few times. This sequence joins TRBV7-2 and TRBJ1-5; TRBD1 is a possible D gene (6 bases). The CDR3 covers 14 residues. With 4 bases removed from V and 8 bases from J, the gap between germline ends came to 15 bases. Per the germline V gene, CDR1 is SGHTA and CDR2 is FQGNSA. Here the CDR3 DNA reads TGTGCCAGCAGCTCCAATACAGGGACTAAGCCCCAGCATTTT. Protein product: CASSSNTGTKPQHF.

The rearrangement links TRBV4-1 to TRBJ1-4, with D possibly TRBD1 on 6 matching bases. The CDR3 contains 13 residues. CDR1 MGHRA and CDR2 YSYEKL come from the germline V gene. V was cut by 6 bases and J by 8 bases, with 13 bases left in between. The CDR3, as DNA: TGCGCCAGCAGTCGAAATACAGGGGAAAAACTGTTTTTT. It codes for CASSRNTGEKLFF.

V gene TRBV7-8 combines with J gene TRBJ2-2; tentatively, D is TRBD2 (5 bases). With 3 bases removed from V and 0 bases from J, the gap between germline ends came to 5 bases. Germline loops: CDR1 SGHVS, CDR2 FQNEAQ. The CDR3 is 14 amino acids. The CDR3 spells CASSFGTNTGELFF. The CDR3 DNA reads TGTGCCAGCAGCTTCGGGACGAACACCGGGGAGCTGTTTTTT.

The rearrangement uses TRBV19 and TRBJ1-1; the D gene is possibly TRBD1 (6 bases). In germline, CDR1 is LNHDA, CDR2 SQIVND (reference sequence). V dropped 11 bases and J dropped 0 bases, with 10 bases sitting between them. The CDR3 runs to 12 residues. The CDR3 DNA is TGTGCCGTTGGACAGTTGAACACTGAAGCTTTCTTT. This sequence encodes CAVGQLNTEAFF.

The chain links TRBV13 to TRBJ2-7; tentative D call: TRBD1 (6 bases). Germline-derived CDR1 and CDR2 are PRHDT and FYEKMQ (reference sequence). CDR3 length equals 12 residues. The V gene lost 5 bases and the J gene lost 9 bases, with 14 bases spanning the gap. The CDR3, as DNA: TGTGCCAGCAGCCCAAACAGGGTGCGGCAGTACTTC. It is translated as CASSPNRVRQYF.

V gene TRBV18 combines with J gene TRBJ2-5; no reliable D call. V lost 0 bases, J lost 4 bases, and 9 bases lay in between. This CDR3 has 14 amino acids. From germline, CDR1 is KGHSH and CDR2 LQKENI. Here the CDR3 DNA reads TGTGCCAGCTCACCACCGCCAGGTTCAGAGACCCAGTACTTC. Amino acids: CASSPPPGSETQYF.

This clone was detected a few times. The chain recombines TRBV7-9 with TRBJ2-2, with 9 nucleotides matching TRBD2. The junction had 11 bases not matched to a gene; V was cut back by 3 bases and J by 6 bases. Germline values: CDR1 SEHNR, CDR2 FQNEAQ (reference sequence). CDR3 length equals 17 residues. CDR3 in DNA: TGTGCCAGCAGCTTGGGGTGGAGGACTAGCGAGCCCGGGGAGCTGTTTTTT. Translated: CASSLGWRTSEPGELFF.

The genes are TRBV7-2 and TRBJ2-1; D not certain. The germline V gene encodes CDR1 SGHTA and CDR2 FQGNSA. The V gene lost 4 bases and the J gene lost 4 bases, with 5 bases spanning the gap. The length of the CDR3 is 12 residues. The CDR3 nucleotides are TGTGCCAGCAGCTCCCGTTACAATGAGCAGTTCTTC. This translates into CASSSRYNEQFF.

The chain joins TRBV30 to TRBJ1-2; D gene ambiguous. V lost 2 bases and J 7 bases, leaving 14 bases between the germline ends. Germline loops: CDR1 GTSNPN, CDR2 SVGIG (reference sequence). There are 13 residues in the CDR3. The CDR3 nucleotides read TGTGCCTGGAGTAGGAGGAGTCGGAGTGGCTACACCTTC. It yields the protein CAWSRRSRSGYTF.

This clone was picked up a small number of times. The V call is TRBV30, the J call TRBJ1-5; a weak D match, TRBD1 (5 bases). The CDR3 sequence is 13 residues long. Between the trimmed V and J ends, which lost 2 bases and 4 bases, there was a span of 9 bases. CDR1 is GTSNPN and CDR2 is SVGIG in the germline V gene (reference sequence). CDR3 DNA: TGTGCCTGGAGTAAGGGACTTAATCAGCCCCAGCATTTT. Protein sequence: CAWSKGLNQPQHF.

This chain joins TRBV6-6 and TRBJ1-2; perhaps TRBD1 as D (5 bases). V lost 2 bases and J lost 5, with 15 bases in between. Germline-derived CDR1 and CDR2 are MNHNY and SVGAGI (reference sequence). This CDR3 region has 15 residues. CDR3 nucleotides: TGTGCCAGCAGTTACACCGCGGGCGGGGGATATGGCTACACCTTC. Translating gives CASSYTAGGGYGYTF.

This clone was counted between two and nine times. The chain links TRBV30 to TRBJ2-3, with 9 bases fitting TRBD2. Trimming took 3 bases from V and 2 from J; bases not matched to a gene: 12. Germline loops: CDR1 GTSNPN, CDR2 SVGIG (reference sequence). CDR3 length: 17 amino acids. CDR3 sequence: CAWSSPQRGVLTDTQYF. The CDR3 DNA sequence: TGTGCCTGGAGCTCGCCCCAGCGGGGGGTCCTCACAGATACGCAGTATTTT. The full variable domain, in which reference TRBV30 and TRBJ2-3 provide the parts outside the CDR3, is SQTIHQWPATLVQPVGSPLSLECTVEGTSNPNLYWYRQAAGRGLQLLFYSVGIGQISSEVPQNLSASRPQDRQFILSSKKLLLSDSGFYLCAWSSPQRGVLTDTQYFGPGTRLTVL.

This chain links TRBV9 with TRBJ2-2; maybe TRBD1 (5 bases). CDR3 length: 16 amino acids. CDR1 is SGDLS and CDR2 is YYNGEE in the germline V gene. V dropped 3 bases and J dropped 0 bases, with 12 bases sitting between them. The chain's CDR3 is CASSASQGSNTGELFF. The DNA for the CDR3 is TGTGCCAGCAGCGCCTCCCAGGGTTCGAACACCGGGGAGCTGTTTTTT.

This rearrangement joins TRBV21-1 to TRBJ1-6. TRBV21-1 is described as a pseudogene. CDR3 length equals 16 residues. CDR3 residues: CASSKKEGPDYSPLHF. The CDR3 DNA sequence: TGTGCCAGCAGCAAAAAGGAGGGGCCGGACTATTCACCCCTCCACTTT.

The J gene is TRBJ1-1, the V gene TRBV7-9, with D tentatively TRBD1 (6 bases). CDR3 length: 14 amino acids. CDR1 is SEHNR, CDR2 FQNEAQ, per germline (reference sequence). Trimming removed 3 bases from V and 6 bases from J, with 14 bases in between. CDR3 sequence (DNA): TGTGCCAGCAGCTTCCCTACAGGGCTCGCTGAAGCTTTCTTT. Amino acids: CASSFPTGLAEAFF. Complete variable domain (other parts from reference TRBV7-9 and TRBJ1-1): DTGVSQNPRHKITKRGQNVTFRCDPISEHNRLYWYRQTLGQGPEFLTYFQNEAQLEKSRLLSDRFSAERPKGSFSTLEIQRTEQGDSAMYLCASSFPTGLAEAFFGQGTRLTVV.

The J gene is TRBJ1-2, the V gene TRBV5-1, with 8 bases fitting TRBD1. The CDR3 is 13 amino acids. J was trimmed by 6 bases and V by 4 bases; bases with no gene match: 5. The germline V gene encodes CDR1 SGHRS and CDR2 YFSETQ. CDR3 sequence (DNA): TGCGCCAGCAGCCTGGACAGGGTTAATGGCTACACCTTC. This encodes CASSLDRVNGYTF.

This clone was observed a handful of times. The chain joins TRBV7-3 to TRBJ2-5, with 10 bases aligning to TRBD2. The CDR3 is 14 residues long. V trimming: 5 bases; J trimming: 5 bases; junction bases outside the gene matches: 5. CDR1 and CDR2 (germline): SGHTA, FQGTGA. For the CDR3, the DNA is TGTGCCAGCAGCGCTCTAGCGGGGGATGAGACCCAGTACTTC. It specifies CASSALAGDETQYF.

This chain connects TRBV14 to TRBJ2-6; 7 bases map to TRBD2. Per germline, CDR1 SGHDN and CDR2 FVKESK. CDR3 length equals 18 residues. The J segment lost 0 bases and the V segment lost 3 bases, leaving 8 bases of the junction unmatched. The CDR3, as DNA: TGTGCCAGCAGCCACCTCGGGGAGGGGCTCTCTGGGGCCAACGTCCTGACTTTC. It encodes CASSHLGEGLSGANVLTF.

This clone has a handful of counts. The chain has TRBV15 and TRBJ2-7, with D possibly matching TRBD1 (6 bases). The germline gives CDR1 LNHNV, CDR2 YYDKDF (reference sequence). V lost 0 bases and J 6 bases, leaving 15 bases between the germline ends. The CDR3 runs 15 residues. CDR3: CATSRDKQGDGEQYF. The CDR3 bases are TGTGCCACCAGCAGAGATAAACAGGGTGACGGCGAGCAGTACTTC.